One and the same sample provided the 18 T cell receptor beta chains below, sequenced in a study of identical twins. Each CDR3 protein is one row after TCRdb ran MiXCR on the 5' RACE reads. The table lists fewer than 250,000 distinct CDR3 sequences, 7% to 8.5% of them singletons. These data were also reused for a study on yellow fever vaccine responses in identical twins.

The sample was CD8+ T cells sorted from blood. The source of these receptors is a woman aged 18-29 years in good health.

This clonotype turned up a few times. Possible read error: a much larger clone is one base away. This sequence joins TRBV7-7 and TRBJ2-7, with D unresolved. The germline V gene encodes CDR1 SSHAT and CDR2 FNYEAQ (reference sequence). The V end was cut by 1 base, the J end by 3 bases, with 7 bases between. CDR3 length: 13 residues. The CDR3 loop is CASSLGEGYEQYF. The CDR3, as DNA: TGTGCCAGCAGCTTAGGGGAAGGCTACGAGCAGTACTTC.

This clonotype was detected many times. The chain is built from TRBV12-3 or TRBV12-4 and TRBJ2-7, with 7 bases identical to TRBD2. V lost 0 bases, J lost 2 bases, and 1 base stayed unmatched. This CDR3 is built from 14 residues. This CDR3 is CASSLAGLAYEQYF. The DNA of the CDR3 is TGTGCCAGCAGTTTAGCAGGACTAGCCTACGAGCAGTACTTC.

The table lists this clonotype with many counts. V is TRBV27 and J is TRBJ2-3; possible D gene TRBD2, 6 bases. Germline CDR1 MNHEY, CDR2 SMNVEV (reference sequence). This CDR3 comprises 9 residues. V was shortened by 11 bases and J by 8 bases, with 8 bases between the two germline ends. The DNA for the CDR3 is TGTGCCCCGCGGGGTACGCAGTATTTT. Translation: CAPRGTQYF.

The sample holds a few counts of this clonotype. The V gene is TRBV9, the J gene TRBJ2-3; 9 nucleotides match TRBD2. The germline V gene encodes CDR1 SGDLS and CDR2 YYNGEE. The CDR3 sequence is 16 residues long. V lost 3 bases to trimming and J lost 2 bases; unmatched junction nucleotides: 7. The CDR3 spells CASSEESGRFTDTQYF. In nucleotides, the CDR3 is TGTGCCAGCAGCGAGGAGAGCGGGAGGTTCACAGATACGCAGTATTTT.

This clonotype was seen at least ten times. The genes are TRBV15 and TRBJ2-1, with a tentative D call TRBD2 (6 bases). Trimming cost V 1 base and J 5 bases, with 12 bases left between them. Germline CDR1 is LNHNV and CDR2 is YYDKDF (reference sequence). The CDR3 covers 15 residues. CDR3 sequence (DNA): TGTGCCACCAGCAGAGCCCGGGACTTAAACAATGAGCAGTTCTTC. This translates into CATSRARDLNNEQFF.

This CDR3 reads CASSHGTYEQYV. The CDR3 nucleotides read TGTGCCAGCAGCCATGGGACCTACGAGCAGTACGTC. The rearrangement uses TRBV28 and TRBJ2-7; D is uncertain. V shed 6 bases and J shed 2 bases, with 8 bases lying between them. The CDR3 runs 12 residues. Germline V gene data show CDR1 as MDHEN and CDR2 as SYDVKM.

The table lists this clonotype with many counts. The chain joins TRBV7-8 to TRBJ2-3; the match to TRBD1 covers 7 bases. CDR3 size: 17 residues. Germline assignment: CDR1 SGHVS and CDR2 FQNEAQ. Trimming at V came to 5 bases and at J to 0 bases, leaving 11 bases not matched to a gene. The CDR3 DNA reads as TGTGCCAGCAGCCCAGACTACAGGGGCCATAGCACAGATACGCAGTATTTT. This translates into CASSPDYRGHSTDTQYF.

This clonotype came up a few times. The gene calls are TRBV4-1 and TRBJ1-2; 7 bases map to TRBD1. The CDR3 length is 15 residues. V dropped 0 bases and J dropped 4; count of bases not matched to a gene: 5. Germline V lookup: CDR1 MGHRA, CDR2 YSYEKL. As DNA, the CDR3 is TGCGCCAGCAGCCAAGATCCGGGACAGATCTATGGCTACACCTTC. This translates into CASSQDPGQIYGYTF.

This clonotype has a count of ten or more. The chain has TRBV12-3 or TRBV12-4 and TRBJ2-5; TRBD2 aligns across 7 bases. CDR3 length: 16 amino acids. With V trimmed by 6 bases and J by 0 bases, 10 bases remained unmatched. The CDR3 reads CASSLKRGRYQETQYF. CDR3 nucleotides: TGTGCCAGCAGCCTCAAGCGGGGCCGGTACCAAGAGACCCAGTACTTC.

A word on this clonotype: At one end, the junction sequence differs from germline, possibly due to a read error. The chain employs TRBV7-9 and TRBJ2-5, with unresolved D. The V gene's germline CDR1 is SEHNR and CDR2 FQNEAQ (reference sequence). This CDR3 is built from 13 residues. DNA of the CDR3: TGTGCCGGCAGCTTAGGCAGTCAAGAGACCCAGTACTTC. This translates into CAGSLGSQETQYF.

Only a few counts were recorded for this clonotype. The gene calls are TRBV27 and TRBJ2-6; tentatively, D is TRBD2 (5 bases). V gave up 2 bases and J gave up 2 bases, with 7 bases separating them. This CDR3 contains 15 residues. Germline lookup yields CDR1 MNHEY and CDR2 SMNVEV (reference sequence). The CDR3 protein is CASSLVGAGANVLTF. Here the CDR3 DNA reads TGTGCCAGCAGTTTAGTGGGAGCTGGGGCCAACGTCCTGACTTTC. The whole variable domain, remainder taken from reference TRBV27 and TRBJ2-6, is EAQVTQNPRYLITVTGKKLTVTCSQNMNHEYMSWYRQDPGLGLRQIYYSMNVEVTDKGDVPEGYKVSRKEKRNFPLILESPSPNQTSLYFCASSLVGAGANVLTFGAGSRLTVL.

This clonotype came up a few times. This chain joins TRBV7-9 and TRBJ2-5; 13 bases map to TRBD2. V shed 6 bases, J shed 6 bases, and the junction held 10 bases outside the gene matches. CDR1 SEHNR and CDR2 FQNEAQ come from the germline V gene (reference sequence). The CDR3 is made up of 16 amino acids. The CDR3 region is CASSHTTSGRAKTQYF. DNA for the CDR3: TGTGCCAGCAGTCACACCACTAGCGGGAGGGCGAAGACCCAGTACTTC.

This clonotype was counted many times. This rearrangement joins TRBV3-1 to TRBJ1-1; D remains unclear. CDR3 length: 12 amino acids. Per the germline V gene, CDR1 is LGHDT and CDR2 is YNNKEL (reference sequence). Between the trimmed V and J ends, which lost 0 bases and 6 bases, there was a span of 5 bases. The CDR3 DNA is TGTGCCAGCAGCCAAGACCCCTCTGAAGCTTTCTTT. This translates into CASSQDPSEAFF.

CDR3 protein: CASSRRTGSQETQYF. In DNA form, the CDR3 reads TGTGCCAGCAGTCGACGGACAGGAAGCCAAGAGACCCAGTACTTC. J is TRBJ2-5 and V is TRBV7-9; TRBD1 agrees at 7 bases. This CDR3 contains 15 residues. V trimming: 6 bases; J trimming: 1 base; junction bases outside the gene matches: 8. Germline assignment: CDR1 SEHNR and CDR2 FQNEAQ (reference sequence).

This clonotype was recorded at least ten times. This sequence joins TRBV10-3 and TRBJ2-3, with TRBD2 matching 7 bases. The germline V gene has CDR1 ENHRY and CDR2 SYGVKD. J lost 2 bases, V lost 2 bases, and 1 base had no gene match. There are 14 residues in the CDR3. The CDR3: CAISELADTDTQYF. The CDR3 DNA reads TGTGCCATCAGTGAGCTAGCGGACACAGATACGCAGTATTTT.

This clonotype was seen only a few times. The chain combines TRBV6-1 with TRBJ1-2; the D gene is possibly TRBD1 (5 bases). With 7 bases removed from V and 2 bases from J, the gap between germline ends came to 17 bases. CDR3 length equals 15 residues. Germline V gene lookup returns CDR1 MNHNS and CDR2 SASEGT. The CDR3 DNA reads TGTGCCAGCACGACCCGAGACAGACAAAACTATGGCTACACCTTC. Protein: CASTTRDRQNYGYTF.

Remarks on this clonotype: This clone may be a read error of a much larger clone one base away. The rearrangement joins TRBV10-3 to TRBJ2-5; TRBD2 agrees at 11 bases. The CDR3 runs 19 residues. Germline assignment: CDR1 ENHRY and CDR2 SYGVKD. CDR3 residues: CAISERGLADRGYQETQNF. DNA of the CDR3: TGTGCCATCAGTGAGCGGGGACTAGCGGACCGGGGGTATCAAGAGACCCAGAACTTC.

This clonotype was seen many times. The chain recombines TRBV12-3 or TRBV12-4 with TRBJ2-1; 7 nucleotides agree with TRBD1. The CDR3 runs to 15 residues. The V segment lost 6 bases and the J segment 5 bases; nucleotides outside the gene matches: 10. The CDR3 reads CASSAPGQTHNEQFF. The CDR3 coding sequence is TGTGCCAGCAGCGCCCCGGGACAGACACACAATGAGCAGTTCTTC.